This T cell receptor (beta chain) was observed in a study of T cell repertoires in cytomegalovirus infection. Study overall: Peptides in the study included HLA-C-restricted and HLA-B-restricted CMV epitopes. Both CMV infection and a matching HLA type were indicated by public TCR beta signatures.

The CDR3 sequence is 16 residues long. Trimming left V 7 bases short and J 0 bases short, with 16 bases between. The germline V gene encodes CDR1 LNHDA and CDR2 SQIVND (reference sequence). Note on this clonotype: Antigen unknown.

TCRdb re-called the reads through MiXCR, storing one row per CDR3 protein. In the table there are hundreds of thousands of distinct CDR3 sequences, around 35% of which are singletons. Here the sequenced sample was cultured PBMCs, taken from culture after CMV antigen stimulation. The clonotype was recovered from a human donor in good health (CMV status not recorded). Some clones in this sample may be carry-over from other donors' samples. The V call is TRBV19, the J call TRBJ1-3; D gene unclear. The CDR3 nucleotides are TGTGCCAGTATCACCGTCGCGGGGAGCTCTGGAAACACCATATATTTT. Protein: CASITVAGSSGNTIYF.